The rows below give T cell receptor beta chains drawn from one sample of a study of blood T cell repertoires in COVID-19. TCRdb's table, derived via immunoSEQ multiplex PCR, lists solely in-frame clones and lacks some. The table records some 300,000 clones, 90% of them present only once. The sequenced sample was PBMCs or T cells enriched from blood (not recorded which). The receptors here all came from a woman aged 25 to 39 who had been exposed to COVID-19. Both conserved end residues are part of each CDR3. The order of the fields is J gene, V gene, D gene, clone size, CDR3 DNA, CDR3 protein. D genes are given only for firm matches. A row's size may be missing; if present it is once, few, many or a size class.

TRBJ2-4,TRBV2,NA,NA,TGTGCCAGCACCTCCCTGGACAGCCTAGCCAAAAACATTCAGTACTTC,CASTSLDSLAKNIQYF
TRBJ2-7,TRBV6-5,NA,few,TGTGCCAGCAGTTACCGGCGGGGTGGGTACGAGCAGTACTTC,CASSYRRGGYEQYF
TRBJ2-5,TRBV7-6,NA,NA,TGTGCCAGCAGCTCCGCAGCGCAAGAGACCCAGTACTTC,CASSSAAQETQYF
TRBJ2-7,TRBV6-4,TRBD1,NA,TGTGCCACTGGACAGGGAGTCCTCTACGAGCAGTACTTC,CATGQGVLYEQYF
TRBJ1-5,TRBV12-3/TRBV12-4,NA,once,TGTGCCAGCACCTTAGACACAACCCAGCATTTT,CASTLDTTQHF
TRBJ1-1,TRBV29-1,TRBD1,NA,TGCAGCGTTGAAATCCCGACAGGGTCCACTGAAGCTTTCTTT,CSVEIPTGSTEAFF
TRBJ1-2,TRBV25-1,NA,NA,TGTGCCAGCAGTAAATCGGGTTTTTATGGCTACACCTTC,CASSKSGFYGYTF
TRBJ1-3,TRBV29-1,NA,NA,TGCAGCGTTAGAGTTGGAAACACCATATATTTT,CSVRVGNTIYF
TRBJ1-6,TRBV5-1,TRBD1,NA,TGCGCCAGCAGCCTGGGACAGGGGAACTCACCCCTCCACTTT,CASSLGQGNSPLHF
TRBJ1-5,TRBV3-1/TRBV3-2,NA,NA,TGTGCCAGCAGCCACGGAGGGGGGGGCAATCAGCCCCAGCATTTT,CASSHGGGGNQPQHF
TRBJ1-5,TRBV6-1,NA,NA,TGTGCCAGCAGTGAAGGAGGGGGTTGGCGGCCCCAGCATTTT,CASSEGGGWRPQHF
TRBJ2-7,TRBV28,NA,once,TGTGCCAGCAGACCAGGGCCCCACCAAGACTACGAGCAGTACTTC,CASRPGPHQDYEQYF
TRBJ2-6,TRBV7-3,NA,NA,TGTGCCAGCAGCTTAAGGTTCGGGGCTGGGGCCAACGTCCTGACTTTC,CASSLRFGAGANVLTF
TRBJ1-5,TRBV29-1,TRBD1,NA,TGCAGCGTCGGGCAGGGGGCGCGGGACCAGCCCCAGCATTTT,CSVGQGARDQPQHF
TRBJ2-5,TRBV6-2/TRBV6-3,TRBD2,NA,TGTGCCAGCAGTAACCCGGGACTAGCGGAAGAGACCCAGTACTTC,CASSNPGLAEETQYF
TRBJ2-7,TRBV10-3,TRBD2,NA,TGTGCCATCAGTGAGTCGGAGGGCGGGGGGGCCTACGAGCAGTACTTC,CAISESEGGGAYEQYF
TRBJ1-2,TRBV4-3,TRBD1,NA,TGCGCCAGCTGCCCGGACAGGGCCGGTAACTATGGCTACACCTTC,CASCPDRAGNYGYTF
TRBJ1-2,TRBV25-1,NA,NA,TGTGCCAGCACCTCCGCGGGGGATGGCTACACCTTC,CASTSAGDGYTF
TRBJ2-7,TRBV6-5,TRBD1,NA,TGTGCCAGCAGTTACGCAAGACAGGGTCCCTACGAGCAGTACTTC,CASSYARQGPYEQYF
TRBJ1-4,TRBV3-1/TRBV3-2,NA,NA,TGTGCCAGCAGCCAAGCCGGATCATACAGGGCTAATGAAAAACTGTTTTTT,CASSQAGSYRANEKLFF
TRBJ1-1,TRBV7-6,NA,NA,TGTGCCAGCAGCTTAGCTGGGGGCGACAACACTGAAGCTTTCTTT,CASSLAGGDNTEAFF
TRBJ2-7,TRBV6-6,TRBD1,NA,TGTGCCAGCAGTCGGAATTCTCCGGGACAGGGGGCATGGGAGCAGTACTTC,CASSRNSPGQGAWEQYF
TRBJ2-1,TRBV10-3,TRBD1,NA,TGTGCCATCAGTTCCCGGGACAGGGCCCACAATGAGCAGTTCTTC,CAISSRDRAHNEQFF
TRBJ1-1,TRBV18,NA,NA,TGTGCCAGCTCACCGGATGGGGCTGGGAACACTGAAGCTTTCTTT,CASSPDGAGNTEAFF
TRBJ1-4,TRBV7-2,NA,NA,TGTGCCAGCAGCTGGAGGCGGGGAGAAAAACTGTTTTTT,CASSWRRGEKLFF
TRBJ1-2,TRBV19,NA,once,TGTGCCAGTAGTATAGGCAGTAACTATGGCTACACCTTC,CASSIGSNYGYTF
TRBJ1-5,TRBV5-4,TRBD1,NA,TGTGCCAGCAGCCCCGGGACAGGGGGAAATCAGCCCCAGCATTTT,CASSPGTGGNQPQHF
TRBJ1-4,TRBV10-3,TRBD1,NA,TGTGCCATCAGTGACTCTTACGGGACAGCAACTAATGAAAAACTGTTTTTT,CAISDSYGTATNEKLFF
TRBJ2-7,TRBV28,TRBD1,NA,TGTGCCAGCAGCCCCCCGGACAGGGGTCTGCACGAGCAGTACTTC,CASSPPDRGLHEQYF
TRBJ1-6,TRBV11-1,TRBD1,NA,TGTGCCAGCAGCTTACGTCCCGGGACAGGGACTTCACCCCTCCACTTT,CASSLRPGTGTSPLHF
TRBJ1-5,TRBV10-3,NA,NA,TGTGCCATCAGTGAGTCCCCTGGGGGGGTCGATCAGCCCCAGCATTTT,CAISESPGGVDQPQHF
TRBJ2-5,TRBV27,TRBD2,once,TGTGCCAGCAGTTCCCTTGGGACTAGCGCCGCCAGATTGACCCAGTACTTC,CASSSLGTSAARLTQYF
TRBJ1-2,TRBV12-3/TRBV12-4,TRBD1,NA,TGTGCCAGCAGACCGGGACAGGGCTATGGCTACACCTTC,CASRPGQGYGYTF
TRBJ2-1,TRBV24-1,NA,NA,TGTGCCACCAGTGATGGAGTATGGGGGCTAAACAATGAGCAGTTCTTC,CATSDGVWGLNNEQFF
TRBJ2-7,TRBV6-4,NA,NA,TGTGCCAGCAGTGAGGGGTCTAGCGACACCTACGAGCAGTACTTC,CASSEGSSDTYEQYF
TRBJ1-4,TRBV7-8,NA,NA,TGTGCCAGCAGCCGGATAACAGGCTTTAATGAAAAACTGTTTTTT,CASSRITGFNEKLFF
TRBJ1-2,TRBV23-1,NA,NA,TGCGCCAGCAAGGTGCGCGGGCTGGCCCCCTATGGCTACACCTTC,CASKVRGLAPYGYTF
TRBJ2-1,TRBV4-1,TRBD2,once,TGCGCCAGCAGCCAATTGGGGACTAGATCCTACAATGAGCAGTTCTTC,CASSQLGTRSYNEQFF
TRBJ1-2,TRBV7-9,NA,NA,TGTGCCAGCAGCTTAGAACCCACACGGGGCTATGGCTACACCTTC,CASSLEPTRGYGYTF
TRBJ1-2,TRBV9,NA,NA,TGTGCCAGCAGCGTAGCGGCAGGCGTCTATGGCTACACCTTC,CASSVAAGVYGYTF
TRBJ2-2,TRBV5-1,TRBD2,few,TGCGCCAGCAGCCTTGGACTAGCGGGGCTGAACACCGGGGAGCTGTTTTTT,CASSLGLAGLNTGELFF
TRBJ1-1,TRBV5-1,NA,NA,TGCGCCAGCAGCTTGCCGTATACAGGGATGGGGAACACTGAAGCTTTCTTT,CASSLPYTGMGNTEAFF